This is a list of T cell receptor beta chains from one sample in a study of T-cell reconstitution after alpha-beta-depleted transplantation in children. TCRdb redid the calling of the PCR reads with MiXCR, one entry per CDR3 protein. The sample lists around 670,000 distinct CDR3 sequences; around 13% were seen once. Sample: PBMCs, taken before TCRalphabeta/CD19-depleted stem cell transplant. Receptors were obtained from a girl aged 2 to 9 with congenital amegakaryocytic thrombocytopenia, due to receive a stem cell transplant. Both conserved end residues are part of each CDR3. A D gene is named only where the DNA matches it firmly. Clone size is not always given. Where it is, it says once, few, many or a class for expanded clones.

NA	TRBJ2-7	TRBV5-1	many	TGCGCCAGCAGCTTGTTGGGACGCGAGCAGTACTTC	CASSLLGREQYF
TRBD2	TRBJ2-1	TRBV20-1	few	TGCAGTGCTAGAGATTGGCCAGCGGGAGCGGTTATAGATGAGCAGTTCTTC	CSARDWPAGAVIDEQFF
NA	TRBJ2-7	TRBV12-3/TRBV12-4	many	TGTGCCAGCAGTCCCCGTTGGCACCACGAGCAGTACTTC	CASSPRWHHEQYF
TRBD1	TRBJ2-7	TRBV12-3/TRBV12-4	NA	TGTGCCAGCAGCACGGACAGGGGGCACTACGAGCAGTACTTC	CASSTDRGHYEQYF
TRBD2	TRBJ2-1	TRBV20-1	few	TGCAGTGCCACGGGACTAGCGGGGGGGGAGCAGTTCTTC	CSATGLAGGEQFF
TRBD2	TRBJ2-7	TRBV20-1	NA	TGCAGTGCCCTCTCGACTAGCGGGAAGGTCGAGCAGTACTTC	CSALSTSGKVEQYF
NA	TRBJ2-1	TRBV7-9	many	TGTGCCAGCAGCTCTAGGACTGAAGTTTACAATGAGCAGTTCTTC	CASSSRTEVYNEQFF
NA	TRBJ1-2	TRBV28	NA	TGTGCCAGCAGTTTTCTGGGGAAGGCACATGGCTACACCTTC	CASSFLGKAHGYTF
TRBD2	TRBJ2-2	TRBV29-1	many	TGCAGCGTTTGGGGATTGGGCGGGAGAAACACCGGGGAGCTGTTTTTT	CSVWGLGGRNTGELFF
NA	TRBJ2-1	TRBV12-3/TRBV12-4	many	TGTGCCAGCAGTTTTTCTCTAGCGGAGCAGTTCTTC	CASSFSLAEQFF
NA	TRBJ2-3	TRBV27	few	TGTGCCAGCAGTTCCCGGGTTTGGGGCGCTGGCACAGATACGCAGTATTTT	CASSSRVWGAGTDTQYF
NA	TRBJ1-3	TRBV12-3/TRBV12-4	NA	TGTGCCAGCACCATCTCACCAGACTCTGGAAACACCATATATTTT	CASTISPDSGNTIYF
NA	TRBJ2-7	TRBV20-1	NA	TGCAGTGCTACCCGAGACGGTTACGAGCAGTACTTC	CSATRDGYEQYF
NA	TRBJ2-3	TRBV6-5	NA	TGTGCCAGCCAGTTAGGAAGGTCCCGAGGGGCAGATACGCAGTATTTT	CASQLGRSRGADTQYF
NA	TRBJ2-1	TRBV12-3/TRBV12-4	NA	TGTGCCAGCAGCTGGGAAAATGAGCAGTTCTTC	CASSWENEQFF
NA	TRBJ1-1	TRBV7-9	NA	TGTGCCAGCAGCTTAGCATCTTGCAGCACTGAAGCTTTCTTT	CASSLASCSTEAFF
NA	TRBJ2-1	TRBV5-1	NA	TGCGCCAGCAGCTCACAGGGTATTGAGCAGTTCTTC	CASSSQGIEQFF
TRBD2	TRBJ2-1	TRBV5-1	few	TGCGCCAGCAGCTTGATGACTAGCGGGAGTGGAAATGAGCAGTTCTTC	CASSLMTSGSGNEQFF
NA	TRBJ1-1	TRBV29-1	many	TGCAGCGTTGTAAATCCAGGCGTAATGAACACTGAAGCTTTCTTT	CSVVNPGVMNTEAFF
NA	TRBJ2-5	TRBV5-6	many	TGTGCCAGCAGCAAAGACAGTTTGACCCAGTACTTC	CASSKDSLTQYF
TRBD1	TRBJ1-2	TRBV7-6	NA	TGTGCCAGCAGCGTAGATTCAACAGGGGTCTATGGCTACACCTTC	CASSVDSTGVYGYTF
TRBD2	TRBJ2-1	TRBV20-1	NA	TGCAGTGCTAGAGCGGCCGGGACTAGCGGGTCGTACAATGAGCAGTTCTTC	CSARAAGTSGSYNEQFF
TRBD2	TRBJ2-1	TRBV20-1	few	TGCAGTGCAGACCCTCGGCCCCTAGCGGGAATCAATGAGCAGTTCTTC	CSADPRPLAGINEQFF
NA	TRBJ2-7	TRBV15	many	TGTGCCACCAGCAGAGATCTCTCGGAGCAGTACTTC	CATSRDLSEQYF
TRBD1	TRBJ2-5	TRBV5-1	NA	TGCGCCAGCAGCTTAACAGGGGCCCAAGAGACCCAGTACTTC	CASSLTGAQETQYF
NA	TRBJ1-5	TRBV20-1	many	TGCAGTGCTAGAATGGGGGTCTGGAGCAATCAGCCCCAGCATTTT	CSARMGVWSNQPQHF
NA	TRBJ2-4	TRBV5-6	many	TGTGCCAGCAGCCGTACAGGAAAAAACATTCAGTACTTC	CASSRTGKNIQYF
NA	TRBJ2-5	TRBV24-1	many	TGTGCCACCAGTGATCGAGGAGGAACCCAAGAGACCCAGTACTTC	CATSDRGGTQETQYF